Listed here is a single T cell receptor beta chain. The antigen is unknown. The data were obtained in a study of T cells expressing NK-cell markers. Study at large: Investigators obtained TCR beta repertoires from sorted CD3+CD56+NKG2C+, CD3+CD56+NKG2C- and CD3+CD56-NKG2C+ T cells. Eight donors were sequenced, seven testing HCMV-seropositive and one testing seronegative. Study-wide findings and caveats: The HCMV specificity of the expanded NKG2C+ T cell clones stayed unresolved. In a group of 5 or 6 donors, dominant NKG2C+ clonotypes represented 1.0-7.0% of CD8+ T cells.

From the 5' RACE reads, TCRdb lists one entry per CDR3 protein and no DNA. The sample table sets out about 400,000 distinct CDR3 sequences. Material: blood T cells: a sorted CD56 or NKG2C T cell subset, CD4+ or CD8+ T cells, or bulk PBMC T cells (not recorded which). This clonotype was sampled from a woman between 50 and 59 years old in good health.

The CDR3 loop is CASSISGLAETYEQYF. This chain links TRBV12-3 or TRBV12-4 with TRBJ2-7; without DNA, the TCRdb call of TRBD2 cannot be checked. This CDR3 is built from 16 residues.